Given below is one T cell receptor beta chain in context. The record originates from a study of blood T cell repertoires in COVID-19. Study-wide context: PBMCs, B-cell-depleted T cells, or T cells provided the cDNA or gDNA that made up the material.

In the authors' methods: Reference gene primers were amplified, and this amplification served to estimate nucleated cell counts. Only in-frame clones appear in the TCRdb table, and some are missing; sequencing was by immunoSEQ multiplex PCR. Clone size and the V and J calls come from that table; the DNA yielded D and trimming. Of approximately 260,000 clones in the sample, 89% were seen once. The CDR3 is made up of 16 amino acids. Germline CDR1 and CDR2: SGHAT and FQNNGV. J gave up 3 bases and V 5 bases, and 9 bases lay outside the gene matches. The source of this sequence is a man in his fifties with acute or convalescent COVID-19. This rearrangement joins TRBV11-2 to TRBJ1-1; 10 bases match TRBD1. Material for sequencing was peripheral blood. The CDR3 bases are TGTGCCAGCAGCGACCGGGACAGGGGAACGTACACTGAAGCTTTCTTT. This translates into CASSDRDRGTYTEAFF.